The entry below describes one TCR beta chain. Its antigen remains unknown. The sample comes from a study of T cell responses to AZD1222 COVID-19 vaccine. Study-wide results and caveats: Two AZD1222 administrations were followed by greater Spike-specific TCR breadth and depth.

Sequencing was performed with immunoSEQ multiplex PCR; in TCRdb, only in-frame clones are kept and a portion is missing. The sample lists roughly 120,000 clones, approximately 89% seen once, with almost 4.5% in the top ten. V was shortened by 5 bases and J by 8 bases, with 12 bases between the two germline ends. Germline CDR1 reads SGHVS; CDR2 reads FQNEAQ. The CDR3 length is 12 residues. The sequence came from an adult who received the AZD1222 COVID-19 vaccine. The rearrangement links TRBV7-8 to TRBJ1-2; TRBD1 might be the D (5 bases). The source was peripheral blood, collected 28 days after the second AZD1222 dose. CDR3 nucleotides: TGTGCCAGCAGCCCACCGACAGTAGGCTACACCTTC. Translated: CASSPPTVGYTF.